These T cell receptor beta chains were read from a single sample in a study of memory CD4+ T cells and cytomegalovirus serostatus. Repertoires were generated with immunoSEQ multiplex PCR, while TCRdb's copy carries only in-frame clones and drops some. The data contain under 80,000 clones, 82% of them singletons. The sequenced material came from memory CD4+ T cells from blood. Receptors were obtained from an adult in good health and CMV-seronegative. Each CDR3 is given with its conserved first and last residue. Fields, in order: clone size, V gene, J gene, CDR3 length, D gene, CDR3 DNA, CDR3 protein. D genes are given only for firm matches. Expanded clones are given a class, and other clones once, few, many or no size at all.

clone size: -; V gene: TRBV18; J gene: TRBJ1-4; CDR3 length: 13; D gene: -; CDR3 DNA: TGTGCCAGCTCACCATCCGGTGGGGAAAAACTGTTTTTT; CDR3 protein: CASSPSGGEKLFF
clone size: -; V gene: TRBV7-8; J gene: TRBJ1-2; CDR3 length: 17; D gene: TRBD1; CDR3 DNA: TGTGCCAGCAGCTTAGCGCGAAGAACAGGGGGGAGAAGTGGCTACACCTTC; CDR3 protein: CASSLARRTGGRSGYTF
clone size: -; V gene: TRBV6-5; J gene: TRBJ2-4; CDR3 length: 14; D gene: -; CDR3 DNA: TGTGCCAGCAGTTCGAGGACCCTGTCGAACATTCAGTACTTC; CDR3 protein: CASSSRTLSNIQYF
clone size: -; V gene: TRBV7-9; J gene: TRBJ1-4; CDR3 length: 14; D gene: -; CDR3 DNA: TGTGCCAGCAGCTTACAGAGTTTCGATGAAAAACTGTTTTTT; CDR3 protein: CASSLQSFDEKLFF
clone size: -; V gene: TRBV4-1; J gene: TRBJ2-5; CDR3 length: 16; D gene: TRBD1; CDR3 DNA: TGCGCCAGCAGCCAAGTTCCGGGACAGACTCAAGAGACCCAGTACTTC; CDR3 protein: CASSQVPGQTQETQYF
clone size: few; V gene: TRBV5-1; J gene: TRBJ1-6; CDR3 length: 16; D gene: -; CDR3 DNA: TGCGCCAGCAGCATTGGGGGGTCTGTGGAGAATTCACCCCTCCACTTT; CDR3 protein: CASSIGGSVENSPLHF
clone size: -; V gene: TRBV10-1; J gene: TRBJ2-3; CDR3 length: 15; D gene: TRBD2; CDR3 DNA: TGCGCCAGCAGTGGACTAGCGGGGGATGAAGATACGCAGTATTTT; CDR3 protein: CASSGLAGDEDTQYF
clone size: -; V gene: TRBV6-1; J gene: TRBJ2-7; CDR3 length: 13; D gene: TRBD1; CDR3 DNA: TGTGCCAGCAGTCTACAGGGGGGATACGAGCAGTACTTC; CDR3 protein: CASSLQGGYEQYF
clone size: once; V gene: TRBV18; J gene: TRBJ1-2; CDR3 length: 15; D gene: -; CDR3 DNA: TGTGCCAGCTCACCAGGTCCAGGTGGCAACTATGGCTACACCTTC; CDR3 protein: CASSPGPGGNYGYTF
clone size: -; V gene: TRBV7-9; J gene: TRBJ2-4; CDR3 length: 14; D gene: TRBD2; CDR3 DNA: TGTGCCAGCAGCGTACGGACTAGCGGAAACATTCAGTACTTC; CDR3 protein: CASSVRTSGNIQYF
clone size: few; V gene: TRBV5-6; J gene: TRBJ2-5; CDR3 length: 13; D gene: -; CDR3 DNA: TGTGCCAGCAGCTTGGGAGTTGCGGAGACCCAGTACTTC; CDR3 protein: CASSLGVAETQYF
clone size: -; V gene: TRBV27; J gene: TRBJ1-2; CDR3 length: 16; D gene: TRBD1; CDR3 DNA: TGTGCCAGCAGTCCAGATAGGACAGGCCGTGGAAAAGGCTACACCTTC; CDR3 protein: CASSPDRTGRGKGYTF
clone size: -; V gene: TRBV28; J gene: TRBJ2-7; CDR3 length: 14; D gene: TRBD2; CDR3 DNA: TGTGCCAGCAGTTTTCCCGGGGGGGGATACGAGCAGTACTTC; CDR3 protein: CASSFPGGGYEQYF
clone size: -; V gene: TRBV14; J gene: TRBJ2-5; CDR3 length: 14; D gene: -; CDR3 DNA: TGTGCCAGCAGTCAGTACGGTCGGAGAGAGACCCAGTACTTC; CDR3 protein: CASSQYGRRETQYF
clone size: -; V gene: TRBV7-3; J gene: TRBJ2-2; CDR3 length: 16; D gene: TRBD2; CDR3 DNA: TGTGCCAGCAGCTTCGGCGGGAGGGGTAGCGCCGGGGAGCTGTTTTTT; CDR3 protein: CASSFGGRGSAGELFF
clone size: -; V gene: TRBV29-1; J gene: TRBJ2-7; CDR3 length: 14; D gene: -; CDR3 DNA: TGCAGCGTGGCCCGGACCGCCGCGTCCTACGAGCAGTACTTC; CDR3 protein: CSVARTAASYEQYF
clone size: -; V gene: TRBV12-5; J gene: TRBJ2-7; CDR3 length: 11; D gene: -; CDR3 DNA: TGTGCTAGTGGTTTTTCTGCCGAGCAGTACTTC; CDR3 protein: CASGFSAEQYF
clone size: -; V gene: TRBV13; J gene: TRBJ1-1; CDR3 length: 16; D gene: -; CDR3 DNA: TGTGCCAGCAGCTTAGAGGGCCTACAGGCGCGCACTGAAGCTTTCTTT; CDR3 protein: CASSLEGLQARTEAFF
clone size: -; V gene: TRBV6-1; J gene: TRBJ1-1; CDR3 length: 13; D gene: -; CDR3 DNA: TGTGCCAGCAGTGAAATGCCGAACGGTGGGGCTTTCTTT; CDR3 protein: CASSEMPNGGAFF
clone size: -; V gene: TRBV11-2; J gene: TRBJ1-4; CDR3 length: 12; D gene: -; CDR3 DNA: TGTGCCAGCAGCTTAAATTCAGATCGACTGTTTTTT; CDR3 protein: CASSLNSDRLFF
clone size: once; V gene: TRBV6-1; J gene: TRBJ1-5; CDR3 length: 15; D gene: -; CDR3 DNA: TGTGCCAGCAGGGGAGGACCCCCCATCAATCAGCCCCAGCATTTT; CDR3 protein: CASRGGPPINQPQHF
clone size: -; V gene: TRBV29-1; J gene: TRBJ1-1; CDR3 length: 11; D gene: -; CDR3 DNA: TGCAGTGGGGCAGCGAACACTGAAGCTTTCTTT; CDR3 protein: CSGAANTEAFF
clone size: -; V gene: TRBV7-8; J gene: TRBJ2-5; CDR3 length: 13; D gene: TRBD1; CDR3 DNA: TGTGCCAGCAGCTCAGGGGGCTGGGAGACCCAGTACTTC; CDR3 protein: CASSSGGWETQYF